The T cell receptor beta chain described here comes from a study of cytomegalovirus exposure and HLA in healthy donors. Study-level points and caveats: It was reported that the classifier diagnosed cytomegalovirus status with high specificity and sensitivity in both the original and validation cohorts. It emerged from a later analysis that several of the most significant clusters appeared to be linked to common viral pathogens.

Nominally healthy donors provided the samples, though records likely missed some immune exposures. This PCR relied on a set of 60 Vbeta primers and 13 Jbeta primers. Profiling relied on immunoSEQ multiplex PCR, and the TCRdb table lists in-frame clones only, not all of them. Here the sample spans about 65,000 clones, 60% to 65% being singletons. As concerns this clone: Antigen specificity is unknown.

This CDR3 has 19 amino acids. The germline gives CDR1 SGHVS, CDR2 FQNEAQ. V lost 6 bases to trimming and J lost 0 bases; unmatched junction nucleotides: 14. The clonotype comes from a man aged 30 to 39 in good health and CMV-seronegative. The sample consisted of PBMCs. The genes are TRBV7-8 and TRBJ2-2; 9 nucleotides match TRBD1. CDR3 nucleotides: TGTGCCAGCAGGAGGTACAACAGGGGGCTCCAGTCGAACACCGGGGAGCTGTTTTTT. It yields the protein CASRRYNRGLQSNTGELFF. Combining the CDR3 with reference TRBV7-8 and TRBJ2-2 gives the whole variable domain GAGVSQSPRYKVAKRGQDVALRCDPISGHVSLFWYQQALGQGPEFLTYFQNEAQLDKSGLPSDRFFAERPEGSVSTLKIQRTQQEDSAVYLCASRRYNRGLQSNTGELFFGEGSRLTVL.